This T cell receptor (beta chain) was sequenced during a study of cytomegalovirus exposure and HLA in healthy donors. This CDR3 has 15 amino acids. Trimming took off 0 bases at V and 5 bases at J, with 13 bases between the two ends. Germline CDR1 SGHAT, CDR2 FQNNGV. PCR amplification relied on 60 Vbeta primers (plus 13 Jbeta primers). The data were produced by immunoSEQ multiplex PCR, yet TCRdb's version contains in-frame clones alone and is incomplete. The sample lists 150,000 to 200,000 clones, about 80% occurring once. Sequencing was carried out using PBMCs. The source is a woman aged 45 to 65 in good health and CMV-seropositive. The rearrangement joins TRBV11-2 to TRBJ1-1; D is perhaps TRBD1 (5 bases). CDR3: CASSLDAGSRTEAFF. The CDR3 DNA follows: TGTGCCAGCAGCTTAGATGCAGGGTCAAGGACTGAAGCTTTCTTT. The whole variable domain, remainder taken from reference TRBV11-2 and TRBJ1-1, is EAGVAQSPRYKIIEKRQSVAFWCNPISGHATLYWYQQILGQGPKLLIQFQNNGVVDDSQLPKDRFSAERLKGVDSTLKIQPAKLEDSAVYLCASSLDAGSRTEAFFGQGTRLTVV.